The 15 T cell receptor beta chains given below trace back to one sample, sequenced in a study of cytomegalovirus exposure and HLA in healthy donors. Primers for the PCR totalled 60 Vbeta and 13 Jbeta. Sequencing was performed with immunoSEQ multiplex PCR; in TCRdb, only in-frame clones are kept and a portion is missing. The data hold 180,000 or so clones, with nearly 80% observed a single time. Sequenced: PBMCs. These receptors were obtained from a man aged 45-60 years in good health and CMV-seropositive.

This clone has more than one count but fewer than ten. For the CDR3, the DNA is TGTGCCAGCAGCGTACAGGGAAACGGTCAGCCCCAGCATTTT. Its translation is CASSVQGNGQPQHF. This chain uses TRBV11-2 with TRBJ1-5, with D possibly being TRBD1 (6 bases). Germline CDR1 SGHAT, CDR2 FQNNGV. Trimming took 5 bases from V and 6 from J, leaving 14 bases between them. CDR3 length equals 14 residues. Full variable domain (outside the CDR3, taken from reference TRBV11-2 and TRBJ1-5): EAGVAQSPRYKIIEKRQSVAFWCNPISGHATLYWYQQILGQGPKLLIQFQNNGVVDDSQLPKDRFSAERLKGVDSTLKIQPAKLEDSAVYLCASSVQGNGQPQHFGDGTRLSIL.

The chain couples TRBV4-3 to TRBJ2-1; possible D gene TRBD1, 6 bases. The CDR3 is made up of 17 amino acids. Germline V lookup: CDR1 LGHNA, CDR2 YSLEER. V lost 0 bases to trimming and J lost 8 bases, with 20 bases between them. The CDR3 coding sequence is TGCGCCAGCAGCCAAGATAAGTCAGGGGTGTGGGTCGATGAGCAGTTCTTC. Residues: CASSQDKSGVWVDEQFF.

This chain connects TRBV5-1 to TRBJ1-4; a possible D gene is TRBD1 (5 bases). V lost 5 bases, J lost 5 bases, and 19 bases lay in between. The CDR3 covers 16 residues. Germline assignment: CDR1 SGHRS and CDR2 YFSETQ. CDR3 in amino acids: CASRVGDGRRNEKLFF. The CDR3 region has the DNA TGCGCCAGCAGGGTGGGGGACGGGAGAAGGAATGAAAAACTGTTTTTT.

This clone has more than one count but fewer than ten. The CDR3 loop is CASQPRGSTDTQYF. The CDR3 DNA reads TGTGCCAGCCAGCCGCGAGGTAGCACAGATACGCAGTATTTT. This sequence joins TRBV5-4 and TRBJ2-3; no clear D. CDR3 length: 14 amino acids. Germline V gene sequence: CDR1 SGHNT, CDR2 YYREEE (reference sequence). Trimming cost V 7 bases and J 0 bases, with 12 bases left between them.

This chain links TRBV7-6 with TRBJ2-1; the D gene is possibly TRBD2 (6 bases). Germline-derived CDR1 and CDR2 are SGHVS and FNYEAQ. Trimming shortened V by 7 bases and J by 4 bases, and 11 bases separated the two germline ends. The CDR3 is 13 residues long. CDR3 residues: CASMEGPYNEQFF. CDR3 in DNA: TGTGCCAGCATGGAGGGACCTTACAATGAGCAGTTCTTC.

Regarding this clone: The CDR3 end shows no conserved phenylalanine or tryptophan, and so a read error is likely. No DNA is shown, since the ends of the CDR3 on it are uncertain; the CDR3 is the one TCRdb lists. The chain couples TRBV19 to TRBJ2-7; TRBD1 is the table's D call and was not checked against the DNA. Germline V gene lookup returns CDR1 LNHDA and CDR2 SQIVND (reference sequence). The CDR3 length equals 8 residues, ends included. The CDR3 spells CASKGQPE.

The V and J genes are TRBV7-2 and TRBJ2-3; 14 nucleotides agree with TRBD2. Germline CDR1 is SGHTA and CDR2 is FQGNSA. V trimming: 4 bases; J trimming: 5 bases; junction bases outside the gene matches: 14. This CDR3 has 19 residues. CDR3 loop: CASSSTGLAGALNLDTQYF. CDR3 DNA: TGTGCCAGCAGCTCGACGGGACTAGCGGGGGCCCTCAATCTAGATACGCAGTATTTT.

This chain uses TRBV28 with TRBJ1-3; D perhaps matches TRBD1 (5 bases). This CDR3 is built from 16 residues. Germline V gene sequence: CDR1 MDHEN, CDR2 SYDVKM. Trimming pared 4 bases from V and 3 bases from J, leaving 16 bases between. The CDR3: CASSSPGGRYGNTIYF. The CDR3 bases are TGTGCCAGCAGTTCGCCGGGGGGTCGGTATGGAAACACCATATATTTT.

V gene TRBV15 combines with J gene TRBJ1-4; D ambiguous. Germline V gene data show CDR1 as LNHNV and CDR2 as YYDKDF (reference sequence). The CDR3 totals 15 residues. V was cut by 4 bases and J by 7 bases, with 16 bases left in between. This CDR3 is CATSNNVFDTEKLFF. DNA of the CDR3: TGTGCCACCAGCAACAACGTATTCGATACTGAAAAACTGTTTTTT.

V gene TRBV25-1 combines with J gene TRBJ2-7; 12 bases match TRBD1. The CDR3 loop spans 14 amino acids. The germline V gene encodes CDR1 MGHDK and CDR2 SYGVNS. The ends lost 4 bases at V and 6 bases at J; junction bases unmatched: 4. DNA of the CDR3: TGTGCCAGCAGTGCGGGACAGGGGGCATCCGAGCAGTACTTC. Its translation is CASSAGQGASEQYF.

The CDR3 DNA follows: TGTGCCAGCAGCTCCTTATCCGGGACTAGCGGCGAGGGCGGGGAGCTGTTTTTT. Protein: CASSSLSGTSGEGGELFF. The chain couples TRBV7-3 to TRBJ2-2, with 11 bases aligning to TRBD2. The germline CDR1 and CDR2 sequences are SGHTA and FQGTGA. The CDR3 contains 18 residues. V dropped 4 bases and J dropped 7; count of bases not matched to a gene: 14.

The gene calls are TRBV21-1 and TRBJ1-1. TRBV21-1 is listed as a pseudogene. CDR3 length: 15 amino acids. The CDR3 here is CASSKGRGGRTEAFF. The CDR3 DNA reads TGTGCCAGCAGCAAAGGAAGGGGAGGGAGAACTGAAGCTTTCTTT.

This chain joins TRBV6-5 and TRBJ2-3, with a weak D call TRBD2 (5 bases). This CDR3 is 12 amino acids long. In germline, CDR1 is MNHEY, CDR2 SVGAGI. Between the trimmed V and J ends, which lost 6 bases and 3 bases, there was a span of 7 bases. The chain's CDR3 is CASSRGTDTQYF. For the CDR3, the DNA is TGTGCCAGCAGCAGAGGGACAGATACGCAGTATTTT.

The chain links TRBV5-8 to TRBJ2-5, with 14 positions matching TRBD2. This CDR3 region has 19 residues. CDR1 SGHTS and CDR2 YDEGEE come from the germline V gene. V gave up 1 base and J gave up 4 bases; unmatched junction bases: 12. The CDR3 loop is CASSLTRLAGGTLGETQYF. As DNA, the CDR3 is TGTGCCAGCAGCTTGACAAGACTAGCGGGGGGGACACTAGGAGAGACCCAGTACTTC.

The chain employs TRBV28 and TRBJ1-2, with D possibly TRBD1 on 5 matching bases. This CDR3 is 16 amino acids long. V dropped 5 bases and J dropped 5 bases, with 21 bases sitting between them. Looked up from germline, CDR1 is MDHEN and CDR2 is SYDVKM. The CDR3 DNA is TGTGCCAGCAGTCCCATCCAGTACAGGTTAAGTTATGGCTACACCTTC. Its translation is CASSPIQYRLSYGYTF.